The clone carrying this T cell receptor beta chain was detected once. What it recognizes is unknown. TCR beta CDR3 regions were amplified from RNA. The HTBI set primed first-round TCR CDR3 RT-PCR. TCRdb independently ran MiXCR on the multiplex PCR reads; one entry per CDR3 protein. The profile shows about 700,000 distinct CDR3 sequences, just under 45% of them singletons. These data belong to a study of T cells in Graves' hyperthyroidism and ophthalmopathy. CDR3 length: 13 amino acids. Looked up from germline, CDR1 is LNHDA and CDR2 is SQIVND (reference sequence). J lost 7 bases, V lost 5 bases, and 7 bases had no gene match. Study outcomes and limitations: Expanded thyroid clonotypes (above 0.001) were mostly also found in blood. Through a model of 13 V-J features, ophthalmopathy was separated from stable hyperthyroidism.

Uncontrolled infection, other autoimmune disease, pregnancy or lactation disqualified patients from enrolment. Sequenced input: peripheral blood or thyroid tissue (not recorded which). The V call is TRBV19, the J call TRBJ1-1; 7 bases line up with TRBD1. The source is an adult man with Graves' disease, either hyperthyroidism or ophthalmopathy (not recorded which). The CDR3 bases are TGTGCCAGTAGTGTCCGACAGGGAGATGAAGCTTTCTTT. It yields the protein CASSVRQGDEAFF.